Below are 20 T cell receptor beta chains sequenced from a single sample in a study of cytotoxic CD8 clonotypes in ibrutinib-treated CLL. Using immunoSEQ multiplex PCR, the repertoire was profiled, and TCRdb retains in-frame clones only, with some absent. The top ten clones hold approximately 7.8% of a sample with tens of thousands of clones, roughly four fifths of them seen once. This specimen consisted of PBMCs, obtained before ibrutinib treatment. These receptors originate from a human donor with chronic lymphocytic leukemia.

This clone has a single count. V is TRBV18 and J is TRBJ1-5; D is ambiguous. The germline V and J ends were trimmed by 3 bases and 3 bases, with 12 bases remaining between them. The CDR3 is 15 amino acids. Germline V gene sequence: CDR1 KGHSH, CDR2 LQKENI. The CDR3 DNA reads as TGTGCCAGCTCACCGTCAGGCAGTTCCAATCAGCCCCAGCATTTT. Protein: CASSPSGSSNQPQHF. Full variable domain (outside the CDR3, taken from reference TRBV18 and TRBJ1-5): NAGVMQNPRHLVRRRGQEARLRCSPMKGHSHVYWYRQLPEEGLKFMVYLQKENIIDESGMPKERFSAEFPKEGPSILRIQQVVRGDSAAYFCASSPSGSSNQPQHFGDGTRLSIL.

This clone came up once. The chain recombines TRBV9 with TRBJ2-3; D could derive from TRBD1 or TRBD2 (5 bases each). The CDR3 length is 14 residues. Trimming pared 4 bases from V and 4 bases from J, leaving 13 bases between. From germline, CDR1 is SGDLS and CDR2 YYNGEE. The CDR3 sequence is CASSPFGGADTQYF. CDR3 coding DNA: TGTGCCAGCAGCCCCTTTGGGGGAGCAGATACGCAGTATTTT.

This chain links TRBV28 with TRBJ2-7, with D hard to call. Germline values: CDR1 MDHEN, CDR2 SYDVKM. The CDR3 is 11 residues long. Trimming cost V 4 bases and J 3 bases, with 4 bases left between them. The chain's CDR3 is CASSYFYEQYF. Here the CDR3 DNA reads TGTGCCAGCAGTTATTTCTACGAGCAGTACTTC.

V usage is TRBV7-9 and J usage is TRBJ2-7; 10 bases are a match to TRBD1. This CDR3 has 13 amino acids. J lost 2 bases, V lost 6 bases, and 1 base had no gene match. The V gene's germline CDR1 is SEHNR and CDR2 FQNEAQ (reference sequence). CDR3 region: CASSGQGAYEQYF. The CDR3 DNA sequence: TGTGCCAGCAGTGGACAGGGGGCCTACGAGCAGTACTTC.

This chain links TRBV7-2 with TRBJ2-3; the D is unclear. The V and J ends lost 3 bases and 0 bases respectively, with 10 bases between them. The CDR3 loop spans 15 amino acids. Germline V gene data show CDR1 as SGHTA and CDR2 as FQGNSA. CDR3 protein: CASSLKVGSTDTQYF. The CDR3 DNA reads TGTGCCAGCAGCTTGAAAGTCGGGAGCACAGATACGCAGTATTTT.

The chain combines TRBV19 with TRBJ1-2; 9 nucleotides agree with TRBD1. The germline V gene encodes CDR1 LNHDA and CDR2 SQIVND (reference sequence). Trimming at V came to 1 base and at J to 7 bases, leaving 10 bases not matched to a gene. There are 16 residues in the CDR3. The CDR3 is CASSIGRDRENAGYTF. DNA for the CDR3: TGTGCCAGTAGTATAGGGAGGGACAGGGAGAATGCTGGCTACACCTTC.

This clone has a handful of counts. V usage is TRBV7-2 and J usage is TRBJ2-5; D may match TRBD1 or TRBD2 (7 bases each). Germline-derived CDR1 and CDR2 are SGHTA and FQGNSA. This CDR3 is 14 amino acids long. Trimming removed 4 bases at V and 4 bases at J, with 13 bases between. The DNA for the CDR3 is TGTGCCAGCAGCTCCAGGGGGGGAGTAGAGACCCAGTACTTC. Its translation: CASSSRGGVETQYF.

The rearrangement uses TRBV7-3 and TRBJ1-2; 7 bases fit TRBD1. The CDR3 has 14 amino acids. With 2 bases clipped from V and 2 bases from J, the junction kept 2 bases outside the gene matches. Germline V gene data show CDR1 as SGHTA and CDR2 as FQGTGA. The CDR3 is CASSLRDSNYGYTF. The CDR3 nucleotides are TGTGCCAGCAGCTTACGGGACAGCAACTATGGCTACACCTTC.

The chain uses TRBV5-1 and TRBJ1-4; 12 bases align to TRBD1. This CDR3 is 14 amino acids long. J lost 9 bases, V lost 5 bases, and 5 bases had no gene match. Germline values: CDR1 SGHRS, CDR2 YFSETQ. The CDR3 coding sequence is TGCGCCAGCAGGCAGGGACAGGGGGCGCAAAAACTGTTTTTT. This translates into CASRQGQGAQKLFF.

V is TRBV18 and J is TRBJ1-2; 10 bases line up with TRBD1. The J segment lost 3 bases and the V segment lost 3 bases, leaving 1 base of the junction unmatched. Looked up from germline, CDR1 is KGHSH and CDR2 is LQKENI. The CDR3 runs 14 residues. In nucleotides, the CDR3 is TGTGCCAGCTCACCGACAGGGGGCGACTATGGCTACACCTTC. Protein: CASSPTGGDYGYTF.

This clone was detected a few times. CDR3 amino acids: CASSATGGYTF. The CDR3 coding sequence is TGTGCCAGCAGCGCTACGGGCGGCTACACCTTC. The V call is TRBV21-1, the J call TRBJ1-2. TRBV21-1 is tagged as a pseudogene. This CDR3 contains 11 residues.

The chain uses TRBV7-2 and TRBJ2-3, with 7 bases matching TRBD1. This CDR3 spans 13 amino acids. V trimming: 5 bases; J trimming: 6 bases; junction bases outside the gene matches: 5. Looked up from germline, CDR1 is SGHTA and CDR2 is FQGNSA. The CDR3 region has the DNA TGTGCCAGCAGCGGCACAGGGGTTGATACGCAGTATTTT. Translation: CASSGTGVDTQYF. The whole variable domain, filled in from reference TRBV7-2 and TRBJ2-3, reads GAGVSQSPSNKVTEKGKDVELRCDPISGHTALYWYRQSLGQGLEFLIYFQGNSAPDKSGLPSDRFSAERTGGSVSTLTIQRTQQEDSAVYLCASSGTGVDTQYFGPGTRLTVL.

V and J are TRBV5-1 and TRBJ2-1, with D perhaps TRBD2 (5 bases). This CDR3 is built from 15 residues. Germline V CDR1 and CDR2: SGHRS, YFSETQ. The V gene lost 6 bases and the J gene lost 7 bases, with 20 bases spanning the gap. The CDR3 sequence is CASTGTMAQLNEQFF. CDR3 nucleotide sequence: TGCGCCAGCACGGGAACGATGGCACAGTTGAATGAGCAGTTCTTC.

Judged by abundance, this clone is medium-sized (0.01 to 0.1%). The CDR3 spells CASSLEQHTEAFF. CDR3 DNA: TGTGCCAGCAGCTTAGAACAGCACACTGAAGCTTTCTTT. The chain is built from TRBV7-6 and TRBJ1-1; no firm D call. The CDR3 sequence is 13 residues long. In germline, CDR1 is SGHVS, CDR2 FNYEAQ. Trimming cost V 1 base and J 3 bases, with 6 bases left between them.

The genes are TRBV7-9 and TRBJ2-7, with 7 bases that match TRBD1. The CDR3 totals 15 residues. The V and J ends lost 1 base and 3 bases, in that order; junction bases with no gene match: 6. Looked up from germline, CDR1 is SEHNR and CDR2 is FQNEAQ (reference sequence). CDR3 bases: TGTGCCAGCAGCTTAGATCCCCGGGACAGCTACGAGCAGTACTTC. Protein: CASSLDPRDSYEQYF.

This clone has more than one count but fewer than ten. The chain couples TRBV10-3 to TRBJ2-1; no firm D call. The CDR3 runs to 12 residues. CDR1 and CDR2 (germline): ENHRY, SYGVKD. V gave up 3 bases and J gave up 5 bases, with 5 bases separating them. CDR3 sequence: CAISDMDNEQFF. CDR3 bases: TGTGCCATCAGTGATATGGACAATGAGCAGTTCTTC.

This clone was observed once. This rearrangement joins TRBV4-2 to TRBJ2-1; TRBD1 aligns across 9 bases. Trimming at V came to 3 bases and at J to 6 bases, leaving 9 bases not matched to a gene. This CDR3 has 16 amino acids. The germline V gene has CDR1 LGHNA and CDR2 YNFKEQ. The CDR3 spells CASSQGGGTGPNEQFF. CDR3 nucleotide sequence: TGTGCCAGCAGCCAGGGGGGAGGGACAGGGCCCAATGAGCAGTTCTTC.

V gene TRBV6-1 combines with J gene TRBJ1-3, with 7 bases fitting TRBD1. The V and J ends lost 4 bases and 4 bases, in that order; junction bases with no gene match: 7. The CDR3 spans 15 residues. Germline values: CDR1 MNHNS, CDR2 SASEGT. The DNA for the CDR3 is TGTGCCAGCAGTGGCCTCACAGGGGCAGGAAACACCATATATTTT. It specifies CASSGLTGAGNTIYF.

The chain combines TRBV9 with TRBJ2-2, with 7 bases fitting TRBD1. The CDR3 loop spans 15 amino acids. CDR1 is SGDLS and CDR2 is YYNGEE in the germline V gene. V gave up 1 base and J gave up 4 bases; unmatched junction bases: 4. The CDR3 protein is CASSVSDRRTGELFF. DNA of the CDR3: TGTGCCAGCAGCGTATCGGACAGGCGCACCGGGGAGCTGTTTTTT.

The CDR3 region is CAWSPGWNTEAFF. The CDR3 DNA sequence: TGTGCCTGGAGCCCCGGTTGGAACACTGAAGCTTTCTTT. The chain couples TRBV30 to TRBJ1-1; no firm D call. Germline V lookup: CDR1 GTSNPN, CDR2 SVGIG (reference sequence). The V and J ends lost 3 bases and 1 base respectively, with 9 bases between them. The CDR3 covers 13 residues.